Listed below are T cell receptor beta chains from one sample, sequenced in a study of technical replicates of blood from a few donors. TCRdb keeps only in-frame clones here, not all; method: immunoSEQ multiplex PCR. This table holds around 54,000 clones, roughly 95% found once. The source material was T cells isolated from PBMCs. The receptors here all came from a human donor in good health. The CDR3 runs from the conserved cysteine through the conserved F or W. D genes are given only for firm matches. Clone size is shown for a subset of rows, as once, few, many or a class of expanded clone.

>TRBD2|TRBV9|-|TRBJ2-3
TGTGCCAGCAACCCCCTTAGCGGGAGTCGCACAGATACGCAGTATTTT
CASNPLSGSRTDTQYF
>TRBD2|TRBV27|-|TRBJ2-1
TGTGCCAGCAGTTTATTCGCGGGGGGGGACAATGAGCAGTTCTTC
CASSLFAGGDNEQFF
>TRBD2|TRBV19|-|TRBJ2-7
TGTGCCAGTAGTACCCTAGCGGGAGGTTACGAGCAGTACTTC
CASSTLAGGYEQYF
>-|TRBV4-2|-|TRBJ1-3
TGTGCCAGCAGCCAAGATCAGGAACAGATCGTAGGAAACACCATATATTTT
CASSQDQEQIVGNTIYF
>TRBD1|TRBV15|-|TRBJ2-7
TGTGCCACCAGCAGAACCGGGACAGGGGTTTCCGAGCAGTACTTC
CATSRTGTGVSEQYF
>TRBD1|TRBV6-6|-|TRBJ1-2
TGTGCCAGCAGCGACCCAGGGACAGGGGTCTATGGCTACACCTTC
CASSDPGTGVYGYTF
>TRBD2|TRBV9|-|TRBJ2-7
TGTGCCAGCAGCGTAGGGGCGTCGGGACTATACGAGCAGTACTTC
CASSVGASGLYEQYF
>TRBD1|TRBV18|-|TRBJ2-7
TGTGCCAGCTCAACAGGGGGCGGCGTCGAGCAGTACTTC
CASSTGGGVEQYF
>-|TRBV6-5|-|TRBJ1-1
TGTGCCAGCAGTTACCTCAGGATAGAGAACACTGAAGCTTTCTTT
CASSYLRIENTEAFF
>-|TRBV21-1|-|TRBJ2-3
TGTGCCAGCAGCAAAGCGCGTAATAGCGGGAGGGCAGATACGCAGTATTTT
CASSKARNSGRADTQYF
>-|TRBV9|once|TRBJ2-1
TGTGCCAGCAGCGCAAGTCCGGGGAGCTCCTACAATGAGCAGTTCTTC
CASSASPGSSYNEQFF
>TRBD2|TRBV4-2|few|TRBJ2-3
TGTGCCAGCAGCTATACTAGCGGAGCCGGGGGAGATACGCAGTATTTT
CASSYTSGAGGDTQYF
>TRBD1|TRBV5-1|-|TRBJ1-1
TGCGCCAGCAGCCAGGGACAGGGAGACAACACTGAAGCTTTCTTT
CASSQGQGDNTEAFF
>-|TRBV6-6|-|TRBJ2-1
TGTGCCAGCAGCTTCAGGGTTTTTAACAATGAGCAGTTCTTC
CASSFRVFNNEQFF
>TRBD2|TRBV19|-|TRBJ2-7
TGTGCCAGTAGAGCGGGAGGGGATAACGAGCAGTACTTC
CASRAGGDNEQYF
>TRBD1|TRBV10-1|once|TRBJ2-7
TGCGCCAGCAGTGAGCGGGACAGGGTAGGCGAGCAGTACTTC
CASSERDRVGEQYF
>TRBD2|TRBV7-3|-|TRBJ2-1
TGTGCCAGCAGCCAAACGCCCGGGACTAGTTTTATCTTC
CASSQTPGTSFIF
>TRBD1|TRBV6-5|-|TRBJ1-2
TGTGCCAGCAGTTACTCGATGACAGGGACCCCCTATGGCTACACCTTC
CASSYSMTGTPYGYTF
>TRBD1|TRBV7-9|once|TRBJ1-2
TGTGCCAGCAGCTTCTCTTACCGGGACAGTAACTATGGCTACACCTTC
CASSFSYRDSNYGYTF
>-|TRBV27|-|TRBJ1-5
TGTGCCAGCAGTTTTGACAGATACAAGCCCCAGCATTTT
CASSFDRYKPQHF
>-|TRBV5-1|-|TRBJ1-5
TGCGCCAGCAGCTTGGGCGGGGGGGCTCAGCCCCAGCATTTT
CASSLGGGAQPQHF
>TRBD2|TRBV5-6|-|TRBJ2-7
TGTGCCAGCAGCGGTTTAGCGGGAGTAGGCGAGCAGTACTTC
CASSGLAGVGEQYF
>TRBD2|TRBV6-6|-|TRBJ2-1
TGTGCCAGCAGTTCTCTAGCGGGAGCCTACAATGAGCAGTTCTTC
CASSSLAGAYNEQFF
>TRBD1|TRBV4-3|-|TRBJ1-3
TGCGCCAGCAGCCGCCTGACAGGGGATGGAAACACCATATATTTT
CASSRLTGDGNTIYF
>-|TRBV5-6|-|TRBJ2-3
TGTGCCAGCAGCTTGGCAGGGGTAGGAGATACGCAGTATTTT
CASSLAGVGDTQYF
>-|TRBV6-1|-|TRBJ2-5
TGTGCCAGCAGTGGAGACAGGCCGGAGGAGACCCAGTACTTC
CASSGDRPEETQYF
>-|TRBV19|-|TRBJ2-5
TGTGCCAGTAGTCAGGGTACCCAAGAGACCCAGTACTTC
CASSQGTQETQYF
>-|TRBV4-3|-|TRBJ1-2
TGCGCCAGCAGCCCCGAAGTCACAGGACCACTCTATGGCTACACCTTC
CASSPEVTGPLYGYTF
>-|TRBV7-9|once|TRBJ2-7
TGTGCCAGCAGCCGGGGGAGTTACGAGCAGTACTTC
CASSRGSYEQYF
>-|TRBV14|-|TRBJ2-5
TGTGCCAGCAGCCCGAGGGGAGGAGAGACCCAGTACTTC
CASSPRGGETQYF
>-|TRBV5-1|once|TRBJ2-3
TGCGCCAGCAGCCCCGGGGAGCGGGCTAGCACAGATACGCAGTATTTT
CASSPGERASTDTQYF
>-|TRBV10-3|-|TRBJ2-1
TGTGCCATCAGTGGACAGGCGTACAATGAGCAGTTCTTC
CAISGQAYNEQFF
>-|TRBV6-4|once|TRBJ1-2
TGTGCCAGCAGCCCGGGGAGCGAAGTTGGCTACACCTTC
CASSPGSEVGYTF
>TRBD2|TRBV4-2|-|TRBJ2-7
TGTGCCAGCAGCCAAGATCGGACACTAGCGGCGGTCGGAGAGCAGTACTTC
CASSQDRTLAAVGEQYF
>-|TRBV6-5|-|TRBJ2-7
TGTGCCAGCAGTTCCCCAGGTTACGAGCAGTACTTC
CASSSPGYEQYF
>-|TRBV28|-|TRBJ1-5
TGTGCCAGCAGAGGTTTAAGGAGGGATTCATCTCGGGGGTGGGCCAATCAGCCCCAGCATTTT
CASRGLRRDSSRGWANQPQHF
>-|TRBV7-3|-|TRBJ2-4
TGTGCCAGCAGCAATGGGGGCGACAAAAACATTCAGTACTTC
CASSNGGDKNIQYF
>-|TRBV19|-|TRBJ2-7
TGTGCCAGTAGTATGAGGGGGACCTCCTACGAGCAGTACTTC
CASSMRGTSYEQYF
>-|TRBV6-5|-|TRBJ2-3
TGTGCCAGCACTCAGGGCACAGATACGCAGTATTTT
CASTQGTDTQYF
>-|TRBV10-1|few|TRBJ2-7
TGCGCCACCTACCAGGGGACCGCGGTGCAGTACTTC
CATYQGTAVQYF
>TRBD2|TRBV19|-|TRBJ2-1
TGTGCCGTTTCCCGTCTAGCGGGGACCTACAATGAGCAGTTCTTC
CAVSRLAGTYNEQFF
>-|TRBV9|-|TRBJ2-1
TGTGCCAGCAGCGTAGGCGGGGATGAGCAGTTCTTC
CASSVGGDEQFF
>TRBD1|TRBV2|-|TRBJ1-1
TGTGCCAGGGAGACAGGGAGAACTGAAGCTTTCTTT
CARETGRTEAFF
>-|TRBV6-5|-|TRBJ2-2
TGTGCCAGCAGTTACTCAGCTGTCACCGGGGAGCTGTTTTTT
CASSYSAVTGELFF
>-|TRBV6-5|-|TRBJ2-5
TGTGCCAGCAGTTGGGGTGGGGGCGGTGGGGAGACCCAGTACTTC
CASSWGGGGGETQYF
>TRBD2|TRBV30|-|TRBJ2-7
TGTGCAACCCAGTTAGGAGCGGGACGCTCCTACGAGCAGTACTTC
CATQLGAGRSYEQYF
>-|TRBV10-3|-|TRBJ2-7
TGTGCCATCAGTGAGAACGAAGACCTTCGGGTGCTGTACGAGCAGTACTTC
CAISENEDLRVLYEQYF
>-|TRBV2|-|TRBJ1-1
TGTGCCAGCAGTGCGTGGGGGGACGGCGCCACTGAAGCTTTCTTT
CASSAWGDGATEAFF
>TRBD1|TRBV6-7|-|TRBJ2-7
TGTGCCAGCACCCAGGACAGGGGCTCAGACGAGCAGTACTTC
CASTQDRGSDEQYF
>-|TRBV30|-|TRBJ2-1
TGTGCCTGGAGTGCCCGAGGAGCTAGCTCCTACAATGAGCAGTTCTTC
CAWSARGASSYNEQFF
>TRBD1|TRBV18|-|TRBJ1-5
TGTGCCAGCTCACCAAACGGACAGGACTATCAGCCCCAGCATTTT
CASSPNGQDYQPQHF
>-|TRBV10-3|-|TRBJ2-1
TGTGCCATCAGTGATCACGCAGATGAGCAGTTCTTC
CAISDHADEQFF
>-|TRBV9|-|TRBJ1-3
TGTGCCAGCAGCGTAACAGGGTTCTCTCAAAACACCATATATTTT
CASSVTGFSQNTIYF
>-|TRBV7-9|once|TRBJ2-3
TGTGCCAGCAGCTTTGACTTCACAGATACGCAGTATTTT
CASSFDFTDTQYF
>TRBD2|TRBV9|-|TRBJ2-1
TGTGCCAGCACTACTAGCGGAAGCTTCAATGAGCAGTTCTTC
CASTTSGSFNEQFF
>-|TRBV7-9|once|TRBJ1-5
TGTGCCAGCAGCCGGGGGTTTCAGCCCCAGCATTTT
CASSRGFQPQHF
>-|TRBV28|-|TRBJ2-3
TGTGCCAGCAGGCGGGTCTCAGATACGCAGTATTTT
CASRRVSDTQYF
>-|TRBV29-1|-|TRBJ2-7
TGCAGCGTTGTAGCGTCGGGCAGAAACTCCTACGAGCAGTACTTC
CSVVASGRNSYEQYF
>-|TRBV6-5|-|TRBJ2-5
TGTGCCAGCAGTTCCGCGGGGATAGCCCTGCAAGAGACCCAGTACTTC
CASSSAGIALQETQYF